The 8 T cell receptor beta chains listed next were all sequenced from one sample in a study of CD8+ T cells in alopecia areata. Reverse transcribed after extraction, RNA yielded cDNA as the sequencing template. The protocol was immunoSEQ multiplex PCR, while the TCRdb copy is restricted to in-frame clones and leaves out a portion. The data hold around 50,000 clones, with around 96% observed a single time. The material sequenced was CD8+ T cells sorted from blood, taken at week 0. All receptors derive from a human donor with alopecia areata.

The rearrangement joins TRBV2 to TRBJ2-5; 11 bases align to TRBD2. V was pared by 3 bases and J by 5 bases, with 11 bases of the junction left unmatched. Germline assignment: CDR1 SNHLY and CDR2 FYNNEI. The CDR3 covers 17 residues. This CDR3 reads CASSEMALAGGRETQYF. The CDR3 DNA reads as TGTGCCAGCAGTGAGATGGCTCTAGCGGGGGGACGGGAGACCCAGTACTTC.

The chain carries TRBV29-1 and TRBJ1-2, with D uncertain. CDR1 and CDR2 (germline): SQVTM, ANQGSEA. The CDR3 is made up of 13 amino acids. Trimming left V 4 bases short and J 4 bases short, with 13 bases between. The CDR3 sequence: CSVVDQEAYGYTF. In DNA, the CDR3 is TGCAGCGTTGTAGACCAGGAAGCCTATGGCTACACCTTC.

This chain joins TRBV30 and TRBJ1-1; D unclear. Trimming removed 3 bases at V and 1 base at J, with 3 bases between. The CDR3 consists of 11 residues. Germline values: CDR1 GTSNPN, CDR2 SVGIG (reference sequence). The CDR3 bases are TGTGCCTGGAGGAGGAACACTGAAGCTTTCTTT. Translating gives CAWRRNTEAFF.

The chain has TRBV4-1 and TRBJ2-1, with D perhaps assigned TRBD1 or TRBD2 (5 bases each). CDR1 and CDR2 from the germline V gene are MGHRA and YSYEKL. Trimming removed 5 bases from V and 9 bases from J, with 17 bases in between. This CDR3 has 14 residues. CDR3 sequence reads: CASSGTGLRPEQFF. Written as DNA, the CDR3 is TGCGCCAGCAGCGGAACGGGGCTTCGTCCTGAGCAGTTCTTC.

This clone was recorded once. V usage is TRBV5-1 and J usage is TRBJ1-2, with 9 bases that match TRBD1. J gave up 8 bases and V 3 bases, and 8 bases lay outside the gene matches. Germline CDR1 SGHRS, CDR2 YFSETQ. This CDR3 region has 14 residues. CDR3 region: CASSWGQGESGYTF. CDR3 nucleotide sequence: TGCGCCAGCAGCTGGGGACAGGGAGAATCGGGCTACACCTTC.

This chain links TRBV4-3 with TRBJ2-1, with TRBD2 matching over 8 bases. This CDR3 contains 16 residues. Germline CDR1 is LGHNA and CDR2 is YSLEER. J gave up 7 bases and V 0 bases, and 8 bases lay outside the gene matches. CDR3 loop: CASSQDLSGGTNEQFF. Here the CDR3 DNA reads TGCGCCAGCAGCCAAGATCTAAGCGGGGGTACGAATGAGCAGTTCTTC.

This clone was seen only once. V usage is TRBV7-8 and J usage is TRBJ2-7; D not resolved. V was pared by 3 bases and J by 3 bases, with 6 bases between. This CDR3 is 12 amino acids long. Germline lookup yields CDR1 SGHVS and CDR2 FQNEAQ. CDR3 amino acids: CASSLESYEQYF. The CDR3, as DNA: TGTGCCAGCAGCTTGGAAAGCTACGAGCAGTACTTC.

This clone was seen a single time. The rearrangement uses TRBV27 and TRBJ1-1; D not certain. Trimming took 0 bases from V and 1 from J, leaving 12 bases between them. CDR3 length equals 16 residues. The germline V gene has CDR1 MNHEY and CDR2 SMNVEV (reference sequence). The CDR3 loop is CASSLSTVFTNTEAFF. CDR3 sequence (DNA): TGTGCCAGCAGTTTATCCACAGTGTTCACGAACACTGAAGCTTTCTTT.